This TCR beta chain was sequenced in a study of technical replicates of blood from a handful of donors. The assay was immunoSEQ multiplex PCR, and TCRdb's table has in-frame clones only and misses some. The sample lists about 80,000 clones, more than 95% occurring once. The CDR3 sequence is 15 residues long. Losses at the gene ends were 5 bases for V and 5 bases for J; bases not matched to a gene: 7. Germline lookup yields CDR1 MNHNS and CDR2 SASEGT. This receptor was taken from a human donor in good health. The sample was T cells isolated from PBMCs. The V and J genes are TRBV6-1 and TRBJ2-5; 11 bases match TRBD2. CDR3 sequence: CASSMSSGGAETQYF. In nucleotides, the CDR3 is TGTGCCAGCAGTATGAGTAGCGGGGGGGCGGAGACCCAGTACTTC.